This is a list of T cell receptor beta chains from one sample in a study of early T cells in non-severe SARS-CoV-2 infection. TCRdb itself ran the 5' RACE reads through MiXCR, one entry per CDR3 protein. The sample holds more than 60,000 distinct CDR3 sequences, around 4.9% seen once. Input material: whole blood. The receptors here all came from an adult who was a healthcare worker with PCR-confirmed SARS-CoV-2 infection or an uninfected control (not recorded which). CDR3s include the opening cysteine and the closing phenylalanine or tryptophan. Fields, in order: V gene, D gene, clone size, J gene, CDR3 protein, CDR3 DNA. The D gene is left open where the match is weak. Clone sizes are given selectively: once, few, many, or a class where the clone is expanded.

TRBV5-1	TRBD1	few	TRBJ1-2	CASSLEYRGAGYTF	TGCGCCAGCAGCTTGGAATACAGGGGAGCTGGCTACACCTTC
TRBV19	-	many	TRBJ2-5	CASSIYPGTVQETQYF	TGTGCCAGTAGTATATATCCCGGGACCGTCCAAGAGACCCAGTACTTC
TRBV3-1	-	many	TRBJ2-7	CASSPGDSSYEQYF	TGTGCCAGCAGCCCCGGTGATAGCTCCTACGAGCAGTACTTC
TRBV30	-	-	TRBJ2-3	CAWSTATDTQYF	TGTGCCTGGAGTACAGCGACAGATACGCAGTATTTT
TRBV12-3/TRBV12-4	-	many	TRBJ2-7	CASSLGLYEQYF	TGTGCCAGCAGTTTAGGGCTCTACGAGCAGTACTTC
TRBV11-2	-	many	TRBJ2-3	CASSLAGTSTDTQYF	TGTGCCAGCAGCTTAGCCGGGACTAGCACAGATACGCAGTATTTT
TRBV6-5	TRBD2	few	TRBJ2-7	CASSYSRTRDYEQYF	TGTGCCAGCAGTTACTCGAGGACTAGGGATTACGAGCAGTACTTC
TRBV6-6	TRBD1	many	TRBJ1-5	CASSHGQGGQPQHF	TGTGCCAGCAGCCACGGGCAGGGGGGGCAGCCCCAGCATTTT
TRBV5-1	TRBD2	-	TRBJ2-1	CASSRRLAGVNEQFF	TGCGCCAGCAGTCGAAGGCTAGCGGGAGTCAATGAGCAGTTCTTC
TRBV20-1	TRBD2	few	TRBJ2-7	CSARGLAGGPDYEQYF	TGCAGTGCTAGGGGGCTAGCGGGAGGGCCTGACTACGAGCAGTACTTC
TRBV20-1	-	few	TRBJ2-7	CSAPSRLYEQYF	TGCAGTGCTCCGTCGCGGCTCTACGAGCAGTACTTC
TRBV30	-	-	TRBJ2-3	CAWSVGSSTDTQYF	TGTGCCTGGAGTGTAGGCTCCAGCACAGATACGCAGTATTTT
TRBV5-5	-	-	TRBJ2-7	CASSLGHVSYEQYF	TGTGCCAGCAGCTTGGGTCACGTGTCCTACGAGCAGTACTTC
TRBV6-2/TRBV6-3	-	many	TRBJ2-1	CASTQPSYGSYNEQFF	TGTGCCAGCACCCAACCCAGTTACGGCTCCTACAATGAGCAGTTCTTC
TRBV5-1	TRBD1	many	TRBJ1-2	CASSFSGTAYGYTF	TGCGCCAGCAGCTTCTCCGGGACAGCATATGGCTACACCTTC
TRBV5-1	TRBD1	few	TRBJ2-3	CASVKGTGVRDTQYF	TGCGCCAGCGTCAAAGGGACAGGGGTCAGAGATACGCAGTATTTT
TRBV7-2	TRBD2	-	TRBJ2-3	CASSLLLIGLAGVDTQYF	TGTGCCAGCAGCTTACTTCTCATCGGGCTAGCGGGGGTTGATACGCAGTATTTT
TRBV25-1	TRBD1	few	TRBJ2-7	CASSGQETGASYEQYF	TGTGCCAGCAGTGGGCAGGAGACAGGGGCCTCCTACGAGCAGTACTTC
TRBV2	-	-	TRBJ2-1	CASSPRDEQFF	TGTGCCAGCAGCCCCCGGGATGAGCAGTTCTTC
TRBV24-1	-	few	TRBJ2-7	CATSDDASPPRQYF	TGTGCCACCAGTGATGACGCGAGTCCACCGAGGCAGTACTTC
TRBV5-1	-	many	TRBJ1-5	CASSPEGGVRPQHF	TGCGCCAGCAGCCCGGAAGGAGGGGTTAGGCCCCAGCATTTT
TRBV6-2/TRBV6-3	-	many	TRBJ2-7	CASSYGGREQYF	TGTGCCAGCAGTTATGGCGGGCGGGAGCAGTACTTC
TRBV3-1	-	many	TRBJ2-4	CASSQGTRVVLAKNIQYF	TGTGCCAGCAGCCAAGGGACACGAGTGGTTCTAGCCAAAAACATTCAGTACTTC
TRBV5-1	-	many	TRBJ2-1	CASSLLSLLDEQFF	TGCGCCAGCAGCTTGCTGTCCCTCTTGGATGAGCAGTTCTTC
TRBV27	-	many	TRBJ1-1	CASSLVVAEAFF	TGTGCCAGCAGTTTGGTGGTGGCTGAAGCTTTCTTT
TRBV7-2	-	-	TRBJ2-3	CASSLGSKRDTQYF	TGTGCCAGCAGCTTAGGGTCAAAACGGGATACGCAGTATTTT
TRBV15	TRBD1	many	TRBJ1-1	CATSSLLARDRYTEAFF	TGTGCCACCAGCAGCCTACTAGCCAGGGACAGATACACTGAAGCTTTCTTT
TRBV29-1	-	few	TRBJ1-2	CSVEGVANYGYTF	TGCAGCGTTGAAGGGGTAGCTAACTATGGCTACACCTTC
TRBV20-1	-	-	TRBJ1-4	CSARPNIRGLTNEKLFF	TGCAGTGCTAGGCCAAACATAAGGGGACTGACTAATGAAAAACTGTTTTTT
TRBV12-3/TRBV12-4	TRBD1	-	TRBJ2-1	CASSSPGQAFYNEQFF	TGTGCCAGCAGTTCTCCGGGACAGGCGTTTTACAATGAGCAGTTCTTC
TRBV11-2	TRBD2	many	TRBJ2-3	CASSLLSGRAVDTQYF	TGTGCCAGCAGCTTACTTAGCGGGAGGGCCGTGGATACGCAGTATTTT
TRBV12-5	-	many	TRBJ1-1	CASGFRTEAFF	TGTGCTAGTGGTTTCCGCACTGAAGCTTTCTTT
TRBV6-6	TRBD1	many	TRBJ1-2	CASSYPTGNYGYTF	TGTGCCAGCAGTTACCCGACAGGGAACTATGGCTACACCTTC
TRBV9	-	few	TRBJ2-7	CASSGTAGAQAYEQYF	TGTGCCAGCAGCGGGACCGCAGGGGCTCAGGCCTACGAGCAGTACTTC
TRBV6-2/TRBV6-3	-	many	TRBJ1-2	CASGTVIRGYTF	TGTGCCAGTGGGACGGTTATACGAGGCTACACCTTC
TRBV20-1	-	-	TRBJ2-7	CSARGKYEQYF	TGCAGTGCTAGAGGGAAGTACGAGCAGTACTTC
TRBV18	-	many	TRBJ1-1	CASSPLPEATEAFF	TGTGCCAGCTCACCACTTCCCGAGGCAACTGAAGCTTTCTTT
TRBV10-3	-	many	TRBJ2-7	CAISAPRQGDREQYF	TGTGCCATCAGTGCTCCCCGGCAAGGGGACCGCGAGCAGTACTTC
TRBV7-9	-	many	TRBJ1-4	CAIPLGTKLFF	TGTGCCATCCCGTTGGGGACAAAACTGTTTTTT
TRBV20-1	TRBD2	few	TRBJ2-7	CSASGIYEQYF	TGCAGTGCAAGCGGGATCTACGAGCAGTACTTC
TRBV7-3	-	many	TRBJ2-1	CASSLIGGNEQFF	TGTGCCAGCAGCCTCATCGGGGGCAATGAGCAGTTCTTC
TRBV14	-	many	TRBJ2-6	CASSQDLPPNVLTF	TGTGCCAGCAGCCAAGATTTACCTCCCAACGTCCTGACTTTC
TRBV28	-	many	TRBJ2-7	CASSPPDGSYYEQYF	TGTGCCAGCAGTCCGCCGGACGGGTCTTACTACGAGCAGTACTTC
TRBV11-2	-	many	TRBJ2-1	CASSLGQYNEQFF	TGTGCCAGCAGCTTAGGGCAGTACAATGAGCAGTTCTTC
TRBV11-2	TRBD1	-	TRBJ2-1	CASSLGQGAGNEQFF	TGTGCCAGCAGCTTAGGACAGGGGGCAGGCAATGAGCAGTTCTTC
TRBV5-5	-	few	TRBJ2-1	CASSLAVAYNEQFF	TGTGCCAGCAGCTTGGCTGTCGCCTACAATGAGCAGTTCTTC
TRBV7-9	TRBD2	few	TRBJ2-7	CAGGIAGGPHEQYF	TGTGCCGGGGGGATAGCGGGAGGGCCCCACGAGCAGTACTTC
TRBV20-1	-	many	TRBJ1-1	CSASPSAGNTEAFF	TGCAGTGCTTCTCCCTCCGCAGGAAACACTGAAGCTTTCTTT
TRBV14	-	many	TRBJ2-5	CASSQDLNRESETQYF	TGTGCCAGCAGCCAAGATCTTAACAGGGAGTCAGAGACCCAGTACTTC
TRBV12-3/TRBV12-4	-	-	TRBJ1-2	CASSPRGGDYGYTF	TGTGCCAGCAGCCCTCGAGGCGGAGACTATGGCTACACCTTC
TRBV4-2	-	many	TRBJ1-5	CASSQDRLGQPQHF	TGTGCCAGCAGCCAAGACAGACTCGGCCAGCCCCAGCATTTT
TRBV12-3/TRBV12-4	-	few	TRBJ1-4	CASSLYPRNEKLFF	TGTGCCAGCAGTTTGTACCCCAGGAATGAAAAACTGTTTTTT
TRBV7-3	-	few	TRBJ2-1	CASSPLGAGEQFF	TGTGCCAGCAGCCCTTTAGGAGCGGGTGAGCAGTTCTTC
TRBV12-3/TRBV12-4	-	many	TRBJ2-1	CASSPSGYEQFF	TGTGCCAGCAGTCCTTCTGGATATGAGCAGTTCTTC
TRBV14	-	few	TRBJ2-1	CASSQVSSEGGQSYNEQFF	TGTGCCAGCAGCCAAGTCTCCTCGGAGGGGGGACAGTCTTACAATGAGCAGTTCTTC
TRBV5-1	-	few	TRBJ2-1	CASSLQSLGDEQFF	TGCGCCAGCAGCTTGCAATCCCTTGGCGATGAGCAGTTCTTC
TRBV11-2	-	many	TRBJ2-1	CASSEYNEQFF	TGTGCCAGCAGCGAATACAATGAGCAGTTCTTC
TRBV7-3	TRBD2	many	TRBJ2-1	CASSLTFRGDYNEQFF	TGTGCCAGCAGCTTAACGTTTCGGGGGGACTACAATGAGCAGTTCTTC